The T cell receptor (beta chain) described here comes from a study of Ad26.COV2.S vaccination and SARS-CoV-2 variants. About the study: Intramuscular Ad26.COV2.S at 5x10^10 or 1x10^11 viral particles.

Notes on this clone: The antigen is not known.

Treatment described: roughly 19 received Ad26.COV2.S at low or high dose, single or two shots; several received placebo; per-sample allocation not given. Repertoires come from day 63 after the first vaccine or placebo injection. Spike of the Wuhan-strain SARS-CoV-2 was expressed by an Ad26 vector, which formed the vaccine. Findings and caveats of the study: Spike-specific CD8+ and CD4+ T cell responses reportedly showed substantial breadth after vaccination.

Method: immunoSEQ multiplex PCR; TCRdb's copy keeps in-frame clones and lacks some. The table shows roughly 410,000 clones, with about four fifths occurring only once. The receptor was derived from a person between 18 and 60 years old who received the Ad26.COV2.S COVID-19 vaccine or a placebo. The sample was peripheral blood, taken in a trial of Ad26.COV2.S vaccine versus placebo.

The CDR3 sequence: CASSIQGDSEKLFF. CDR3 coding DNA: TGTGCCAGCAGCATCCAGGGGGACAGTGAAAAACTGTTTTTT. The chain is built from TRBV5-4 and TRBJ1-4; 7 bases map to TRBD1. The V and J ends lost 4 bases and 7 bases, in that order; junction bases with no gene match: 7. The CDR3 runs 14 residues. The germline gives CDR1 SGHNT, CDR2 YYREEE (reference sequence).